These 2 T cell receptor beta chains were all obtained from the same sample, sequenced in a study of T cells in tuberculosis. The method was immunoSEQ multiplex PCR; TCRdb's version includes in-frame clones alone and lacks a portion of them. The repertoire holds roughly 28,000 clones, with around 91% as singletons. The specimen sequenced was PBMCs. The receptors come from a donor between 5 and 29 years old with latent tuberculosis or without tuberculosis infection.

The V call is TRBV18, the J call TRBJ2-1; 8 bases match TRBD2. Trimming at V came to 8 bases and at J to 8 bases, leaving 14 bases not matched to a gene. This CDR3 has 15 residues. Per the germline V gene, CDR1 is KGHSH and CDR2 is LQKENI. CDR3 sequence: CASGLAAQPGDEQFF. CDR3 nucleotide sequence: TGTGCCAGCGGACTAGCCGCGCAACCGGGCGATGAGCAGTTCTTC.

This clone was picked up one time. CDR3 sequence: CSVEVVGRQGVEAFF. The CDR3 DNA is TGCAGCGTTGAAGTCGTTGGTCGACAGGGGGTTGAAGCTTTCTTT. V and J are TRBV29-1 and TRBJ1-1, with 9 bases aligning to TRBD1. The CDR3 length is 15 residues. Unmatched junction bases numbered 10, after V lost 1 base and J lost 7 bases. The germline gives CDR1 SQVTM, CDR2 ANQGSEA. Full variable domain (outside the CDR3, taken from reference TRBV29-1 and TRBJ1-1): SAVISQKPSRDICQRGTSLTIQCQVDSQVTMMFWYRQQPGQSLTLIATANQGSEATYESGFVIDKFPISRPNLTFSTLTVSNMSPEDSSIYLCSVEVVGRQGVEAFFGQGTRLTVV.